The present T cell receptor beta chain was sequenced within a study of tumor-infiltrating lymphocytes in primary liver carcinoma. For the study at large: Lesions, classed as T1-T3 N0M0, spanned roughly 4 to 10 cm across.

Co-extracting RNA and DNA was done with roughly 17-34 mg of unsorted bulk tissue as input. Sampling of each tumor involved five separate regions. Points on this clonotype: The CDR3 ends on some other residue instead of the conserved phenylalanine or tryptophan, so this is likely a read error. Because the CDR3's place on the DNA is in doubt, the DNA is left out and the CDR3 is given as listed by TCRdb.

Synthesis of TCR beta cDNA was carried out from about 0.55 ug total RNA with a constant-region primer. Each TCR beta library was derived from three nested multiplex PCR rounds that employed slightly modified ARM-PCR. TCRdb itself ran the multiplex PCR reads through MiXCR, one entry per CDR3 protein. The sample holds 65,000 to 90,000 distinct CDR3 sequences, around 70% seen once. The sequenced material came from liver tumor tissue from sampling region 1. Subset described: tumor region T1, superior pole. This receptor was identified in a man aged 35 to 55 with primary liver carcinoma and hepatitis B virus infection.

CDR3 protein: CASSFSVGEIQYS. The V gene is TRBV11-2, the J gene TRBJ2-5; the tabulated D call, TRBD2, remains unverified against the DNA. The CDR3 is made up of 13 amino acids, end residues included. CDR1 SGHAT and CDR2 FQNNGV come from the germline V gene.